Below, 12 T cell receptor beta chains from the same sample are listed, as sequenced in a study of CXCR3-negative and CXCR3-positive naive CD8 T cells. Preparation of TRB cDNA libraries relied on 5' RACE carrying UMI labels. One entry per CDR3 protein, without DNA, is what TCRdb gives after re-calling the 5' RACE reads. Its table records some 130,000 distinct CDR3 sequences. Sequencing input: naive CXCR3- CD8+ T cells from blood. The subset is: CD45RO-CCR7+CD27+CD95- naive CD8+ T cells lacking CXCR3 (TNR3-). These receptors were obtained from a human donor in good health. Some clones in this sample may be carry-over from other donors' samples.

The chain links TRBV5-4 to TRBJ1-6. The germline V gene encodes CDR1 SGHNT and CDR2 YYREEE (reference sequence). CDR3 length: 16 residues. The CDR3 protein is CASSFSNLHGDSPLHF.

The CDR3 spells CASSDRTGGVQPQHF. The chain recombines TRBV7-2 with TRBJ1-5; TCRdb picks TRBD1, but there is no DNA to check that call. CDR1 is SGHTA and CDR2 is FQGNSA in the germline V gene. CDR3 length: 15 amino acids.

The CDR3 protein is CASSGAGELFF. This chain connects TRBV12-3 or TRBV12-4 to TRBJ2-2. The CDR3 spans 11 residues.

The chain recombines TRBV20-1 with TRBJ2-7; TCRdb outputs TRBD2, but without DNA this stays unchecked. Looked up from germline, CDR1 is DFQATT and CDR2 is SNEGSKA (reference sequence). The CDR3 totals 13 residues. The CDR3 is CSSGGRNTYEQYF.

The rearrangement links TRBV12-3 or TRBV12-4 to TRBJ2-3; without DNA, the TCRdb call of TRBD1 cannot be checked. The CDR3 runs to 15 residues. CDR3 amino acids: CASTSQGANTDTQYF.

V is TRBV7-2 and J is TRBJ2-3; without DNA, the TCRdb call of TRBD2 cannot be checked. CDR3 length: 13 residues. Looked up from germline, CDR1 is SGHTA and CDR2 is FQGNSA. CDR3 loop: CASSAGLPDTQYF.

The chain links TRBV7-8 to TRBJ2-5; TCRdb gives TRBD2 as the D gene, but with no DNA this cannot be confirmed. The CDR3 is 14 amino acids. Per the germline V gene, CDR1 is SGHVS and CDR2 is FQNEAQ. CDR3 in amino acids: CASSATSYQETQYF.

The chain links TRBV4-3 to TRBJ1-4. Germline V gene lookup returns CDR1 LGHNA and CDR2 YSLEER. The length of the CDR3 is 15 residues. CDR3 residues: CASRPTLPTNEKLFF.

The chain has TRBV7-3 and TRBJ2-3; TCRdb selects TRBD2, and the lack of DNA leaves this call unchecked. CDR1 is SGHTA, CDR2 FQGTGA, per germline. This CDR3 region has 16 residues. CDR3 loop: CASSSDGSGRSDTQYF.

V usage is TRBV18 and J usage is TRBJ2-3. CDR1 and CDR2 (germline): KGHSH, LQKENI. The CDR3 spans 14 residues. The CDR3 is CASSPAGNTDTQYF. Full variable domain (remainder filled in from reference TRBV18 and TRBJ2-3): NAGVMQNPRHLVRRRGQEARLRCSPMKGHSHVYWYRQLPEEGLKFMVYLQKENIIDESGMPKERFSAEFPKEGPSILRIQQVVRGDSAAYFCASSPAGNTDTQYFGPGTRLTVL.

The chain couples TRBV7-9 to TRBJ2-3. This CDR3 spans 17 amino acids. CDR1 is SEHNR and CDR2 is FQNEAQ in the germline V gene (reference sequence). This chain's CDR3 is CASSLDFFSYAQDTQYF.

The rearrangement uses TRBV7-9 and TRBJ2-3; absent DNA, TCRdb's TRBD1 call cannot be checked. The CDR3 consists of 16 residues. CDR1 is SEHNR, CDR2 FQNEAQ, per germline (reference sequence). The CDR3 loop is CASSLVGQGTTDTQYF.